This TCR beta chain was identified in a study of regulatory T cells in long-lasting Graves disease. The study, taken as a whole, reports: Since the sample size was small, accuracy may have been reduced. The study examined only peripheral blood, not thyroid tissue.

Only a few counts were recorded for this clonotype. Its antigen remains unknown. Building of the TCR beta libraries involved iRepertoire HTBI primers and Arm-PCR of CDR3 regions. Authors' analysis steps: Identified across the samples were some 62 TRBV segments and approximately 14 TRBJ segments. TCRdb called the multiplex PCR reads again in MiXCR, with one record for every CDR3 protein. The V and J calls were not made by the authors but by TCRdb's processing. The data show about 470,000 distinct CDR3 sequences, with around 21% seen just once and approximately 8% held by the top ten. This sample's time point: persistent/refractory GD, antithyroid drugs over 5 years with positive TRAb. Making the TCR library involved RNA that had been extracted from PBMCs. This TCR derives from a female donor with Graves disease. The sequencing here drew on peripheral blood mononuclear cells (PBMCs), taken when the disease was refractory, from a patient treated with antithyroid drugs.

CDR3 loop: CASSGGQNYGYTF. CDR3 DNA: TGTGCCAGCAGTGGGGGCCAGAACTATGGCTACACCTTC. This chain joins TRBV28 and TRBJ1-2, with D maybe TRBD1 (6 bases). Looked up from germline, CDR1 is MDHEN and CDR2 is SYDVKM. Trimming took 5 bases from V and 2 from J, leaving 9 bases between them. The length of the CDR3 is 13 residues.